Each of the 20 T cell receptor beta chains below was sequenced from the same sample in a study of vaccination effects on CD4 cells after COVID-19. The culture ran for approximately 9 days before CD4+ T cells were isolated. The infection with SARS-CoV-2 (confirmed by PCR) occurred in this person between March and December 2020. Either the mRNA-1273 or the BNT162b2 vaccine was given to participants as two doses. Antigens of these TCRs are unknown. Sequenced by immunoSEQ multiplex PCR; TCRdb stores in-frame clones only, minus some. The table records about 50,000 clones, 65% to 75% of them present only once. Sequencing used CD4+ T cells from PBMCs cultured without peptide, obtained after COVID-19 vaccination. These receptors were taken from a human donor who had a prior SARS-CoV-2 infection.

This clone appeared a few times. The chain employs TRBV2 and TRBJ2-7; TRBD2 aligns across 9 bases. The germline gives CDR1 SNHLY, CDR2 FYNNEI. There are 15 residues in the CDR3. V was pared by 6 bases and J by 3 bases, with 9 bases of the junction left unmatched. CDR3 DNA sequence: TGTGCCAGCAGGGAATCAGGTAGCGGGAGCTACGAGCAGTACTTC. It yields the protein CASRESGSGSYEQYF.

The rearrangement uses TRBV7-2 and TRBJ2-3, with 7 positions matching TRBD2. The CDR3 is 14 residues long. Per germline, CDR1 SGHTA and CDR2 FQGNSA. Unmatched junction bases numbered 6, after V lost 5 bases and J lost 4 bases. The CDR3 protein is CASSPRLAADTQYF. CDR3 coding DNA: TGTGCCAGCAGCCCCCGACTAGCCGCAGATACGCAGTATTTT.

The J gene is TRBJ1-5, the V gene TRBV4-1; maybe TRBD1 (5 bases). The CDR3 loop spans 15 amino acids. Germline lookup yields CDR1 MGHRA and CDR2 YSYEKL. Deletions cut 1 base from V and 5 bases from J, with 12 bases between. This chain's CDR3 is CASSQGSGAHQPQHF. CDR3 DNA: TGCGCCAGCAGCCAAGGATCTGGGGCCCATCAGCCCCAGCATTTT.

This clone was counted only a few times. This rearrangement joins TRBV7-6 to TRBJ2-1; D might be TRBD1 (6 bases). V lost 5 bases and J 0 bases, leaving 11 bases between the germline ends. Germline CDR1 is SGHVS and CDR2 is FNYEAQ. The CDR3 is 15 amino acids. The CDR3 region is CASSPRTDSYNEQFF. CDR3 nucleotide sequence: TGTGCCAGCAGCCCGCGGACAGACTCCTACAATGAGCAGTTCTTC.

The V and J genes are TRBV7-9 and TRBJ1-3; D remains ambiguous. The CDR3 contains 15 residues. Germline values: CDR1 SEHNR, CDR2 FQNEAQ (reference sequence). Trimming took 7 bases from V and 2 from J, leaving 15 bases between them. The CDR3 region has the DNA TGTGCCAGCAACTGGGCCGGGAACGCTGGAAACACCATATATTTT. It codes for CASNWAGNAGNTIYF.

The gene calls are TRBV6-5 and TRBJ1-2; possible D gene TRBD1, 6 bases. This CDR3 region has 14 residues. V shed 5 bases and J shed 4 bases, with 14 bases lying between them. CDR1 and CDR2 from the germline V gene are MNHEY and SVGAGI. The CDR3 region is CASSQDSRLYGYTF. The CDR3 coding sequence is TGTGCCAGCAGTCAGGACAGCAGACTCTATGGCTACACCTTC.

This clone was counted only a few times. The rearrangement joins TRBV6-5 to TRBJ2-7; TRBD2 agrees at 10 bases. Germline loops: CDR1 MNHEY, CDR2 SVGAGI. The CDR3 runs 15 residues. Trimming took 5 bases from V and 4 from J; bases not matched to a gene: 8. The CDR3 DNA follows: TGTGCCAGCAGTCCTAACCCTAGCGGGAGTTACGAGCAGTACTTC. Protein sequence: CASSPNPSGSYEQYF.

The chain carries TRBV19 and TRBJ1-2, with D perhaps matching TRBD1 (6 bases). V was trimmed by 7 bases and J by 2 bases, leaving 14 bases between them. The CDR3 loop spans 14 amino acids. Germline values: CDR1 LNHDA, CDR2 SQIVND (reference sequence). CDR3 nucleotides: TGTGCCAGTACTGACACGGACAGAAACTATGGCTACACCTTC. Translation gives CASTDTDRNYGYTF.

The genes are TRBV27 and TRBJ2-4; 12 bases align to TRBD2. Per germline, CDR1 MNHEY and CDR2 SMNVEV (reference sequence). CDR3 length: 15 amino acids. V lost 8 bases to trimming and J lost 3 bases; unmatched junction nucleotides: 5. This chain's CDR3 is CASGSTSGGKNIQYF. CDR3 DNA: TGTGCCAGCGGGTCGACTAGCGGGGGCAAAAACATTCAGTACTTC.

The V and J genes are TRBV25-1 and TRBJ2-3; D gene uncertain. V lost 1 base and J lost 2, with 16 bases in between. This CDR3 has 17 amino acids. CDR1 and CDR2 from the germline V gene are MGHDK and SYGVNS. CDR3 loop: CASSESRYSLVTDTQYF. The CDR3, as DNA: TGTGCCAGCAGTGAATCGAGATACTCCCTGGTCACAGATACGCAGTATTTT.

The genes are TRBV4-1 and TRBJ2-1; D tentatively fits TRBD1 or TRBD2 (7 bases each). V was shortened by 1 base and J by 2 bases, with 15 bases between the two germline ends. This CDR3 has 17 amino acids. The germline V gene encodes CDR1 MGHRA and CDR2 YSYEKL. The CDR3, as DNA: TGCGCCAGCAGCCAAGGGGAGCGGGACAGAACCTACAATGAGCAGTTCTTC. Amino acid sequence: CASSQGERDRTYNEQFF.

By share, this clone ranks as medium-sized. The chain uses TRBV6-1 and TRBJ1-6, with D perhaps TRBD1 (5 bases). V was cut by 3 bases and J by 11 bases, with 17 bases left in between. The CDR3 consists of 15 residues. Germline-derived CDR1 and CDR2 are MNHNS and SASEGT. The CDR3 reads CASSEQTKGTTPLHF. For the CDR3, the DNA is TGTGCCAGCAGTGAGCAGACAAAAGGGACGACACCCCTCCACTTT.

The V and J genes are TRBV28 and TRBJ2-5, with 9 bases that match TRBD1. V trimming: 6 bases; J trimming: 3 bases; junction bases outside the gene matches: 2. The CDR3 contains 13 residues. The germline gives CDR1 MDHEN, CDR2 SYDVKM. CDR3 sequence: CASSRTGEETQYF. DNA for the CDR3: TGTGCCAGCAGCCGGACAGGGGAAGAGACCCAGTACTTC.

The chain uses TRBV5-1 and TRBJ2-3, with unresolved D. The CDR3 extends over 12 amino acids. Germline CDR1 reads SGHRS; CDR2 reads YFSETQ. Trimming took off 7 bases at V and 3 bases at J, with 9 bases between the two ends. This CDR3 is CASFEPTDTQYF. The CDR3 DNA is TGCGCCAGCTTTGAACCGACAGATACGCAGTATTTT.

CDR3 sequence reads: CASSFKGPSGNTIYF. The CDR3 bases are TGTGCCAGCAGCTTCAAGGGGCCCTCTGGAAACACCATATATTTT. The J gene is TRBJ1-3, the V gene TRBV11-2; tentatively, D is TRBD1 (5 bases). The germline V and J ends were trimmed by 3 bases and 0 bases, with 9 bases remaining between them. Germline CDR1 and CDR2: SGHAT and FQNNGV. The CDR3 has 15 residues.

Only one count was recorded for this clone. The chain has TRBV18 and TRBJ2-7, with a weak D call TRBD1 (5 bases). Germline CDR1 KGHSH, CDR2 LQKENI. V gave up 3 bases and J gave up 1 base, with 13 bases separating them. This CDR3 region has 15 residues. This CDR3 is CASSPYGAGSYEQYF. The DNA of the CDR3 is TGTGCCAGCTCACCCTATGGGGCAGGTTCCTACGAGCAGTACTTC.

The chain recombines TRBV19 with TRBJ1-5, with a weak D call TRBD1 (5 bases). Germline CDR1 LNHDA, CDR2 SQIVND (reference sequence). CDR3 length equals 14 residues. V lost 6 bases and J 7 bases, leaving 16 bases between the germline ends. For the CDR3, the DNA is TGTGCCAGTAGGATGGTCCGGGGACCCCAGCCCCAGCATTTT. Amino acid sequence: CASRMVRGPQPQHF.

The chain joins TRBV20-1 to TRBJ1-5; no definite D call. Trimming cost V 3 bases and J 4 bases, with 16 bases left between them. This CDR3 has 15 amino acids. The germline V gene encodes CDR1 DFQATT and CDR2 SNEGSKA (reference sequence). The chain's CDR3 is CSASHRGLSNQPQHF. CDR3 nucleotide sequence: TGCAGTGCTAGTCATAGAGGGTTGTCAAATCAGCCCCAGCATTTT.

The J gene is TRBJ1-2, the V gene TRBV19, with D possibly being TRBD1 (5 bases). V lost 3 bases, J lost 4 bases, and 15 bases lay in between. CDR3 length: 15 residues. CDR1 LNHDA and CDR2 SQIVND come from the germline V gene (reference sequence). The CDR3, as DNA: TGTGCCAGTAGTATGGGGACCCAAGTAGGCTATGGCTACACCTTC. Its protein is CASSMGTQVGYGYTF.

The chain carries TRBV3-1 (or the pseudogene TRBV3-2) and TRBJ1-5; D not resolved. The CDR3 covers 14 residues. Trimming stripped 4 bases from V and 0 bases from J, with 7 bases between. Per germline, CDR1 LGHDT and CDR2 YNNKEL (reference sequence). The CDR3 DNA is TGTGCCAGCAGCCTTTGGGATAGCAATCAGCCCCAGCATTTT. Translation gives CASSLWDSNQPQHF.